This passage covers 9 T cell receptor beta chains from one sample sequenced in a study of CD4+ T cells in melanoma. Sequencing was performed with immunoSEQ multiplex PCR; in TCRdb, only in-frame clones are kept and a portion is missing. The sample records around 7,000 clones, about 50% being singletons. The sample taken for sequencing was cells from a culture (not recorded whether cultured in vitro). The source is a human donor with melanoma.

V usage is TRBV14 and J usage is TRBJ1-2; D unresolved. This CDR3 has 13 amino acids. Germline V gives CDR1 SGHDN, CDR2 FVKESK. Trimming removed 3 bases from V and 5 bases from J, with 10 bases in between. DNA for the CDR3: TGTGCCAGCAGCCACGGTCCCTCTTATGGCTACACCTTC. Translating gives CASSHGPSYGYTF.

This clone came up a few times. The V and J genes are TRBV12-5 and TRBJ1-1; 8 nucleotides align to TRBD1. Germline V CDR1 and CDR2: LGHNT, FRNRAP. The trim removed 0 bases at V and 4 bases at J, leaving 4 bases unmatched. The CDR3 length is 15 residues. The CDR3 is CASGLVLGQGTEAFF. The CDR3, as DNA: TGTGCTAGTGGTTTGGTACTAGGACAGGGCACTGAAGCTTTCTTT.

This clone was seen a single time. V gene TRBV28 combines with J gene TRBJ1-5; maybe TRBD1 (5 bases). This CDR3 has 13 amino acids. V was trimmed by 3 bases and J by 11 bases, leaving 14 bases between them. Per germline, CDR1 MDHEN and CDR2 SYDVKM. For the CDR3, the DNA is TGTGCCAGCAGTTTTGGGGGAGGTTTATCCCAGCATTTT. Translating gives CASSFGGGLSQHF. Variable domain in full (rest from reference TRBV28 and TRBJ1-5): DVKVTQSSRYLVKRTGEKVFLECVQDMDHENMFWYRQDPGLGLRLIYFSYDVKMKEKGDIPEGYSVSREKKERFSLILESASTNQTSMYLCASSFGGGLSQHFGDGTRLSIL.

This chain connects TRBV19 to TRBJ1-6; 7 bases are shared with TRBD1. Germline CDR1 and CDR2: LNHDA and SQIVND (reference sequence). The trim removed 6 bases at V and 10 bases at J, leaving 9 bases unmatched. CDR3 length equals 14 residues. The CDR3 here is CASRRGQPESPLHF. The CDR3 DNA is TGTGCCAGTAGGAGGGGACAGCCCGAATCACCCCTCCACTTT.

This clone was seen more than once but under ten times. V usage is TRBV11-2 and J usage is TRBJ1-1; no reliable D call. Germline assignment: CDR1 SGHAT and CDR2 FQNNGV. The CDR3 consists of 16 residues. Trimming left V 1 base short and J 1 base short, with 13 bases between. This chain's CDR3 is CASSLVMGIKNTEAFF. For the CDR3, the DNA is TGTGCCAGCAGCTTAGTGATGGGAATTAAGAACACTGAAGCTTTCTTT.

The V call is TRBV11-2, the J call TRBJ2-3; 8 bases line up with TRBD2. Germline loops: CDR1 SGHAT, CDR2 FQNNGV. The junction had 6 bases not matched to a gene; V was cut back by 5 bases and J by 2 bases. The CDR3 runs to 15 residues. CDR3 residues: CASSPRTSTTDTQYF. In DNA form, the CDR3 reads TGTGCCAGCAGCCCCCGGACTAGCACCACAGATACGCAGTATTTT.

This clone was seen a handful of times. This chain links TRBV5-1 with TRBJ1-2; D gene ambiguous. The CDR3 runs to 13 residues. With 0 bases removed from V and 3 bases from J, the gap between germline ends came to 6 bases. The V gene's germline CDR1 is SGHRS and CDR2 YFSETQ. The CDR3 reads CASSLDGDYGYTF. The CDR3 DNA follows: TGCGCCAGCAGCTTGGACGGAGACTATGGCTACACCTTC.

The CDR3 DNA reads TGCGCCAGCGGGGAAATCACCGGGGAGCTGTTTTTT. This gives the protein CASGEITGELFF. The chain carries TRBV10-1 and TRBJ2-2; D is unclear. Trimming pared 8 bases from V and 4 bases from J, leaving 8 bases between. There are 12 residues in the CDR3. Germline CDR1 is WNHNN and CDR2 is SYGVQD (reference sequence).

The V and J genes are TRBV6-5 and TRBJ2-7, with 9 bases matching TRBD1. CDR3 length: 13 amino acids. The V gene end was trimmed by 6 bases and the J gene end by 4 bases; junction bases not matched to a gene: 4. Germline V gene data show CDR1 as MNHEY and CDR2 as SVGAGI. The CDR3 DNA sequence: TGTGCCAGCAGAGGGACAGGGAGGTACGAGCAGTACTTC. Translation gives CASRGTGRYEQYF.